The 8 T cell receptor beta chains presented below share a single source sample, sequenced in a study of regulatory dendritic cells for organ transplantation. Clones were read by immunoSEQ multiplex PCR, and TCRdb kept only the in-frame ones, dropping some. This table holds 25,000 to 30,000 clones, roughly 84% found once. The sequencing input was naive CD8+ T cells from blood. The sample's subset: CD45RA+ naive T cells. These receptors originate from a human donor in good health.

V is TRBV6-4 and J is TRBJ2-7; 7 bases agree with TRBD1. Germline V gives CDR1 MRHNA, CDR2 SNTAGT. V lost 10 bases to trimming and J lost 2 bases; unmatched junction nucleotides: 8. The CDR3 loop spans 13 amino acids. CDR3 nucleotides: TGTGCCAAATCGGACAGGCGGGCCTACGAGCAGTACTTC. It yields the protein CAKSDRRAYEQYF.

The V and J genes are TRBV13 and TRBJ1-1, with D possibly being TRBD1 (5 bases). Germline-derived CDR1 and CDR2 are PRHDT and FYEKMQ (reference sequence). V lost 5 bases and J 8 bases, leaving 15 bases between the germline ends. The CDR3 sequence is 13 residues long. CDR3: CASSLASTGEAFF. CDR3 nucleotide sequence: TGTGCCAGCAGCCTCGCCAGCACAGGAGAAGCTTTCTTT.

This chain joins TRBV4-1 and TRBJ2-2; no clear D gene. Germline V gene data show CDR1 as MGHRA and CDR2 as YSYEKL. V shed 0 bases and J shed 5 bases, with 7 bases lying between them. The CDR3 loop spans 14 amino acids. CDR3 bases: TGCGCCAGCAGCCAAGAGCCAGCGACCGGGGAGCTGTTTTTT. Translation: CASSQEPATGELFF.

The rearrangement uses TRBV14 and TRBJ2-3, with TRBD2 identical over 7 bases. This CDR3 spans 15 amino acids. Germline V lookup: CDR1 SGHDN, CDR2 FVKESK. V lost 6 bases and J lost 2; bases outside the gene matches: 8. CDR3 sequence: CASRRASGATDTQYF. CDR3 nucleotide sequence: TGTGCCAGCAGACGGGCGAGCGGGGCCACAGATACGCAGTATTTT.

This chain joins TRBV7-8 and TRBJ1-3, with TRBD1 matching 9 bases. V trimming: 5 bases; J trimming: 8 bases; junction bases outside the gene matches: 10. This CDR3 contains 15 residues. Per germline, CDR1 SGHVS and CDR2 FQNEAQ. The CDR3 nucleotides read TGTGCCAGCAGCCAGGGGACAGGGTCTTCGGACACCATATATTTT. Protein sequence: CASSQGTGSSDTIYF.

The chain is built from TRBV7-6 and TRBJ1-1; 10 bases agree with TRBD1. The V gene end was trimmed by 3 bases and the J gene end by 6 bases; junction bases not matched to a gene: 7. CDR1 and CDR2 from the germline V gene are SGHVS and FNYEAQ. There are 15 residues in the CDR3. CDR3 residues: CASSFAGQGTAEAFF. Here the CDR3 DNA reads TGTGCCAGCAGCTTCGCGGGACAGGGGACCGCTGAAGCTTTCTTT.

This clone was observed a single time. This chain uses TRBV7-9 with TRBJ1-2, with D perhaps TRBD1 (5 bases). Germline values: CDR1 SEHNR, CDR2 FQNEAQ (reference sequence). The CDR3 sequence is 12 residues long. V was clipped by 1 base and J by 10 bases, with 10 bases between them. The CDR3 protein is CASSLDRRDYTF. For the CDR3, the DNA is TGTGCCAGCAGCTTAGATCGCAGGGACTACACCTTC.

The rearrangement uses TRBV6-4 and TRBJ1-1; 7 bases map to TRBD1. The CDR3 is 13 amino acids. The trim removed 2 bases at V and 7 bases at J, leaving 4 bases unmatched. The V gene's germline CDR1 is MRHNA and CDR2 SNTAGT. As DNA, the CDR3 is TGTGCCAGCAGTGACCCGAGGACAGGTGAAGCTTTCTTT. Protein sequence: CASSDPRTGEAFF.